This record concerns one TCR beta chain sequence. This sample is part of a study of blood T cell repertoires in COVID-19. Study information: The samples span acute and convalescent COVID-19 from the United States, Italy and Spain.

Patients at the Seattle site were enrolled during active infection and followed longitudinally. Original methodology: Using reference gene primer amplification, nucleated cell counts were estimated. TCRdb's copy holds only in-frame clones and misses some; the assay was immunoSEQ multiplex PCR. D and trimming come from the DNA, and the V and J calls and clone size come from that table. Of about 300,000 clones in the sample, roughly 90% were seen once. Material for sequencing was peripheral blood. The clonotype was recovered from a woman aged 25 to 39 with COVID-19, enrolled during active disease.

The CDR3 DNA reads as TGTGCCAGCAGTAAAGACACATACCGAATCTCTGGAAACACCATATATTTT. Its protein product is CASSKDTYRISGNTIYF. The rearrangement uses TRBV6-2 or TRBV6-3 and TRBJ1-3; the D is unclear. Deletions cut 5 bases from V and 0 bases from J, with 17 bases between. The CDR3 has 17 amino acids. Germline V gene data show CDR1 as MNHEY and CDR2 as SVGEGT.